These 24 T cell receptor beta chains originate from one sample sequenced in a study of graft-versus-host responses after intestinal transplantation. Profiled with immunoSEQ multiplex PCR; TCRdb holds only in-frame clones, not every one. The repertoire holds some 18,000 clones, with over 75% as singletons. The sequences come from PBMCs, collected 14 days after transplant. The source is a human patient who received an intestinal transplant, so some T cells may come from the graft donor.

The rearrangement links TRBV12-5 to TRBJ2-2; D might be TRBD1 (6 bases). The CDR3 covers 15 residues. Trimming shortened V by 6 bases and J by 2 bases, and 13 bases separated the two germline ends. The germline V gene has CDR1 LGHNT and CDR2 FRNRAP. The CDR3 bases are TGTGCTAGTGGGAGACAGGCTAATAACACCGGGGAGCTGTTTTTT. It is translated as CASGRQANNTGELFF.

J is TRBJ1-2 and V is TRBV4-2; D not certain. Germline CDR1 reads LGHNA; CDR2 reads YNFKEQ. The V gene lost 0 bases and the J gene lost 6 bases, with 5 bases spanning the gap. This CDR3 comprises 12 residues. CDR3 in amino acids: CASSQEKDGYTF. In nucleotides, the CDR3 is TGTGCCAGCAGCCAAGAAAAGGATGGCTACACCTTC.

This clone occurred a few times. The chain links TRBV9 to TRBJ1-6; D remains ambiguous. The CDR3 has 12 amino acids. CDR1 and CDR2 from the germline V gene are SGDLS and YYNGEE. Trimming removed 3 bases from V and 11 bases from J, with 9 bases in between. CDR3 sequence reads: CASSGPGTPLHF. CDR3 coding DNA: TGTGCCAGCAGCGGACCGGGGACACCCCTCCACTTT.

This sequence joins TRBV16 and TRBJ2-3, with TRBD2 identical over 7 bases. CDR3 size: 16 residues. CDR1 is KGHSY and CDR2 is FQNENV in the germline V gene. V shed 3 bases and J 0 bases; nucleotides not matched to a gene: 6. The CDR3 nucleotides are TGTGCCAGCAGCCAGCTAGCGGTAACTAGCACAGATACGCAGTATTTT. Residues: CASSQLAVTSTDTQYF.

V gene TRBV9 combines with J gene TRBJ2-7; D not certain. Trimming stripped 0 bases from V and 3 bases from J, with 10 bases between. The germline V gene encodes CDR1 SGDLS and CDR2 YYNGEE. The CDR3 loop spans 14 amino acids. The CDR3 bases are TGTGCCAGCAGCGTAGGTCTCAAGGGCTACGAGCAGTACTTC. Its translation is CASSVGLKGYEQYF.

The chain uses TRBV15 and TRBJ2-5; perhaps TRBD1 as D (5 bases). V was shortened by 3 bases and J by 5 bases, with 7 bases between the two germline ends. CDR1 and CDR2 from the germline V gene are LNHNV and YYDKDF (reference sequence). CDR3 length equals 12 residues. This CDR3 reads CATSRGRETQYF. CDR3 nucleotide sequence: TGTGCCACCAGCAGGGGGCGGGAGACCCAGTACTTC.

The chain joins TRBV28 to TRBJ2-7, with D perhaps matching TRBD1 or TRBD2 (5 bases each). This CDR3 spans 16 amino acids. Trimming removed 2 bases at V and 0 bases at J, with 14 bases between. Germline V CDR1 and CDR2: MDHEN, SYDVKM. The CDR3 loop is CASSLTGRESSYEQYF. The CDR3 coding sequence is TGTGCCAGCAGTTTAACGGGCAGGGAGAGCTCCTACGAGCAGTACTTC.

The chain joins TRBV7-6 to TRBJ2-1, with D perhaps TRBD1 (6 bases). V lost 7 bases and J lost 3, with 10 bases in between. The germline gives CDR1 SGHVS, CDR2 FNYEAQ. CDR3 length: 13 residues. The CDR3 DNA reads as TGTGCCAGCACCCTAGGGGGCTACAATGAGCAGTTCTTC. Translation: CASTLGGYNEQFF. Supplemented by reference TRBV7-6 and TRBJ2-1, the full variable domain reads GAGVSQSPRYKVTKRGQDVALRCDPISGHVSLYWYRQALGQGPEFLTYFNYEAQQDKSGLPNDRFSAERPEGSISTLTIQRTEQRDSAMYRCASTLGGYNEQFFGPGTRLTVL.

This clone was observed once. This rearrangement joins TRBV6-1 to TRBJ1-5; D gene uncertain. The ends were cut back, 6 bases at V and 6 bases at J, with 18 bases in the middle. The CDR3 is 15 amino acids. The germline CDR1 and CDR2 sequences are MNHNS and SASEGT. Written as DNA, the CDR3 is TGTGCCAGCAGCGCTGCAGGATGGGAATTTCAGCCCCAGCATTTT. It is translated as CASSAAGWEFQPQHF.

In DNA, the CDR3 is TGCGCCAGCAGCCAAGGTCGGGCAGGCGCTTCCTACGAGCAGTACTTC. Protein product: CASSQGRAGASYEQYF. The J gene is TRBJ2-7, the V gene TRBV4-1; D ambiguous. Germline assignment: CDR1 MGHRA and CDR2 YSYEKL. The CDR3 is 16 residues long. Trimming cost V 1 base and J 1 base, with 14 bases left between them.

The rearrangement joins TRBV4-1 to TRBJ2-3; 16 bases are a match to TRBD2. The CDR3 is 18 amino acids. The trim removed 3 bases at V and 5 bases at J, leaving 8 bases unmatched. Germline CDR1 MGHRA, CDR2 YSYEKL. The CDR3 protein is CASSHEGTSGGAGDTQYF. The CDR3, as DNA: TGCGCCAGCAGCCATGAAGGGACTAGCGGGGGGGCCGGAGATACGCAGTATTTT.

The genes are TRBV11-3 and TRBJ2-3; TRBD2 matches at 7 bases. V gave up 5 bases and J gave up 3 bases; unmatched junction bases: 5. The V gene's germline CDR1 is SGHNT and CDR2 YENEEA. This CDR3 has 14 amino acids. The CDR3 region has the DNA TGTGCCAGCAGCCCCGGACTAGGGACAGATACGCAGTATTTT. Amino acids: CASSPGLGTDTQYF.

The genes are TRBV7-6 and TRBJ2-7; TRBD2 agrees at 10 bases. Germline CDR1 and CDR2: SGHVS and FNYEAQ. V gave up 5 bases and J gave up 5 bases; unmatched junction bases: 12. This CDR3 is built from 16 residues. As DNA, the CDR3 is TGTGCCAGCAGCCTACGTCATCTAGCGGGAGTCCACGAGCAGTACTTC. Translating it yields CASSLRHLAGVHEQYF.

The chain recombines TRBV2 with TRBJ2-5; D unresolved. V was pared by 6 bases and J by 2 bases, with 10 bases between. The CDR3 runs 13 residues. CDR1 is SNHLY and CDR2 is FYNNEI in the germline V gene. CDR3 DNA: TGTGCCAGCAGCGGTCCCCCTCAAGAGACCCAGTACTTC. Amino acid sequence: CASSGPPQETQYF.

This rearrangement joins TRBV19 to TRBJ1-3; 11 bases map to TRBD1. Trimming at V came to 5 bases and at J to 3 bases, leaving 6 bases not matched to a gene. CDR1 and CDR2 (germline): LNHDA, SQIVND (reference sequence). The CDR3 has 16 amino acids. The CDR3 DNA sequence: TGTGCCAGTAGTCCCGGGACAGGGGGACTTGGAAACACCATATATTTT. Its protein product is CASSPGTGGLGNTIYF.

J is TRBJ1-2 and V is TRBV2; D not resolved. CDR1 and CDR2 from the germline V gene are SNHLY and FYNNEI. Trimming shortened V by 6 bases and J by 2 bases, and 19 bases separated the two germline ends. The CDR3 runs 16 residues. The CDR3 DNA sequence: TGTGCCAGCAGCTGGTCGATGGACTCGCCCAACTATGGCTACACCTTC. Its protein is CASSWSMDSPNYGYTF.

The chain couples TRBV7-9 to TRBJ2-3; TRBD1 matches at 7 bases. CDR1 and CDR2 (germline): SEHNR, FQNEAQ (reference sequence). V was pared by 6 bases and J by 5 bases, with 11 bases of the junction left unmatched. This CDR3 spans 15 amino acids. CDR3 DNA sequence: TGTGCCAGCAGTTTCGACAGGGTGAGGGAAGATACGCAGTATTTT. As protein: CASSFDRVREDTQYF. The variable domain in full, completed from reference TRBV7-9 and TRBJ2-3, reads DTGVSQNPRHKITKRGQNVTFRCDPISEHNRLYWYRQTLGQGPEFLTYFQNEAQLEKSRLLSDRFSAERPKGSFSTLEIQRTEQGDSAMYLCASSFDRVREDTQYFGPGTRLTVL.

The chain couples TRBV25-1 to TRBJ2-1; possible D gene TRBD2, 6 bases. This CDR3 region has 15 residues. Germline CDR1 MGHDK, CDR2 SYGVNS. The V gene lost 5 bases and the J gene lost 3 bases, with 14 bases spanning the gap. CDR3 DNA sequence: TGTGCCAGCAGTTCCGCCGGGACTTTCTACAATGAGCAGTTCTTC. It yields the protein CASSSAGTFYNEQFF.

In its sample, this clone was seen once. The chain joins TRBV2 to TRBJ1-6, with D possibly matching TRBD1 (5 bases). CDR1 and CDR2 (germline): SNHLY, FYNNEI. The CDR3 sequence is 11 residues long. Trimming took 6 bases from V and 17 from J, leaving 14 bases between them. The CDR3 sequence is CASSPGPFVHF. CDR3 bases: TGTGCCAGCAGCCCGGGGCCCTTTGTCCACTTT. Filled out from reference TRBV2 and TRBJ1-6, the complete variable domain reads EPEVTQTPSHQVTQMGQEVILRCVPISNHLYFYWYRQILGQKVEFLVSFYNNEISEKSEIFDDQFSVERPDGSNFTLKIRSTKLEDSAMYFCASSPGPFVHFGNGTRLTVT.

V gene TRBV28 combines with J gene TRBJ2-1; no clear D. Germline V gene lookup returns CDR1 MDHEN and CDR2 SYDVKM. Trimming removed 2 bases from V and 0 bases from J, with 8 bases in between. The length of the CDR3 is 15 residues. The CDR3 sequence: CASSLAVSSYNEQFF. The DNA of the CDR3 is TGTGCCAGCAGTTTAGCGGTAAGCTCCTACAATGAGCAGTTCTTC.

This chain joins TRBV10-3 and TRBJ2-6; D unclear. V was clipped by 0 bases and J by 2 bases, with 5 bases between them. CDR3 length equals 15 residues. The germline gives CDR1 ENHRY, CDR2 SYGVKD. The DNA of the CDR3 is TGTGCCATCAGTGAGTCGGTCGCTGGGGCCAACGTCCTGACTTTC. Translated, it gives CAISESVAGANVLTF.

The rearrangement joins TRBV4-2 to TRBJ2-5; D uncertain. V lost 4 bases, J lost 5 bases, and 14 bases lay in between. CDR1 is LGHNA, CDR2 YNFKEQ, per germline. The CDR3 covers 14 residues. Written as DNA, the CDR3 is TGTGCCAGCAGCCTCTCCTGGACCTGGGAGACCCAGTACTTC. Translating gives CASSLSWTWETQYF.

V is TRBV19 and J is TRBJ1-1, with D unresolved. With 4 bases removed from V and 2 bases from J, the gap between germline ends came to 11 bases. The germline V gene encodes CDR1 LNHDA and CDR2 SQIVND (reference sequence). This CDR3 has 14 residues. The CDR3 region has the DNA TGTGCCAGTAGTAGGTATAGGGTAAACACTGAAGCTTTCTTT. It yields the protein CASSRYRVNTEAFF.

The chain joins TRBV11-2 to TRBJ2-7; weak D call: TRBD2 (5 bases). The germline V and J ends were trimmed by 1 base and 5 bases, with 9 bases remaining between them. The CDR3 covers 13 residues. In germline, CDR1 is SGHAT, CDR2 FQNNGV. The CDR3 DNA follows: TGTGCCAGCAGCTTAGGAGGACTCAACGAGCAGTACTTC. Translation gives CASSLGGLNEQYF. The variable domain in full, with the rest retrieved from reference TRBV11-2 and TRBJ2-7, is EAGVAQSPRYKIIEKRQSVAFWCNPISGHATLYWYQQILGQGPKLLIQFQNNGVVDDSQLPKDRFSAERLKGVDSTLKIQPAKLEDSAVYLCASSLGGLNEQYFGPGTRLTVT.